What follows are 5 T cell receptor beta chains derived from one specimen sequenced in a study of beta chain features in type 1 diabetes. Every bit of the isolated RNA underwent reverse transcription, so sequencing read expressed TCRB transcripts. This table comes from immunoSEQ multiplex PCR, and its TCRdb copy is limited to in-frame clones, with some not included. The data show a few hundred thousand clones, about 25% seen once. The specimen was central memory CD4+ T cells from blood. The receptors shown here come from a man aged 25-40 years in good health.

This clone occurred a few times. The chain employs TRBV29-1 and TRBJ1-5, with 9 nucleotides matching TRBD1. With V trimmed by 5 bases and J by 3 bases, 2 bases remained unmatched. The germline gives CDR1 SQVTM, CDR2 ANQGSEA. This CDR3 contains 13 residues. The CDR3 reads CSVRTGDNQPQHF. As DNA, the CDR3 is TGCAGCGTTAGGACAGGGGACAATCAGCCCCAGCATTTT.

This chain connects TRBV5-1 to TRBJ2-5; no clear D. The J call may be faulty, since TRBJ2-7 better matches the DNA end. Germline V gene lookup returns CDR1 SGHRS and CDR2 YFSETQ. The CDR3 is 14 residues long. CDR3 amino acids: CATTTGPGSYEQYF. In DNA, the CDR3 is TGCGCCACCACCACGGGTCCAGGCTCCTACGAGCAGTACTTC.

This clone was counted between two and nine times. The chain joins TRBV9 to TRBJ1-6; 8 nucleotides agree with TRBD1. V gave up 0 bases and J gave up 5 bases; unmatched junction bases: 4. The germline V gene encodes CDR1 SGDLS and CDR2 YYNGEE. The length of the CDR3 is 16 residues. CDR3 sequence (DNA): TGTGCCAGCAGCGTAGCTGCAGGGGGCCATAATTCACCCCTCCACTTT. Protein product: CASSVAAGGHNSPLHF.

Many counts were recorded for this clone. The CDR3 protein is CSVEPGTYNEQFF. The CDR3 region has the DNA TGCAGCGTTGAACCAGGGACCTACAATGAGCAGTTCTTC. The chain combines TRBV29-1 with TRBJ2-1, with D possibly TRBD1 on 5 matching bases. The CDR3 has 13 amino acids. Trimming stripped 2 bases from V and 2 bases from J, with 7 bases between. The germline gives CDR1 SQVTM, CDR2 ANQGSEA.

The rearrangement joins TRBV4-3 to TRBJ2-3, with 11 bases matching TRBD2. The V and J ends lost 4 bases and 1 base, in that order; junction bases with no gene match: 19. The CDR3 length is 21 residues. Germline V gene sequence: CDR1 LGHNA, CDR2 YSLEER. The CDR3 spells CASSLQRSGLAGPVGTDTQYF. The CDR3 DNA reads TGCGCCAGCAGCCTCCAACGGTCCGGACTAGCGGGCCCGGTCGGCACAGATACGCAGTATTTT.